Detailed here is one TCR beta chain. Its cognate antigen has yet to be identified. Nothing much larger sits one base from this clone, and base qualities are not available. The approximately 41 donors, aged about 6 to 95 years, were systemically healthy Caucasian individuals from Russia. Each donor gave 8 to 10 milliliters of peripheral blood, drawn into EDTA-treated Vacutainer tubes. Ficoll-Paque density-gradient centrifugation was used to isolate PBMCs, with at least 6.5 million per sample. Total RNA, at least 5.5 micrograms per sample, was extracted from PBMCs with Trizol reagent. For every donor, flow cytometry on a PBMC aliquot measured the percentage of naive CD45RAhigh/CD27high T cells. The library was obtained by 5' RACE. The instrument given in TCRdb is Illumina HiSeq 2500. A second PCR of about 6 to 12 cycles was run with a J-beta primer mix and a sample-barcoded 5' primer. A template-switch 5' adaptor carrying 12 random nucleotides introduced a unique molecular identifier onto each TCR beta cDNA molecule. At least 2.5 million CDR3-containing paired-end reads were obtained from each sample. All of the RNA was converted into first-strand cDNA using the Mint cDNA synthesis kit, with a TRBC-specific oligonucleotide serving as the primer. All cDNA was treated with uracil-DNA glycosylase and then went through a first 18-cycle PCR with the universal primers M1SS and BC2_uni_R. Processing in the source paper ran as follows. For normalization, 1 million high-quality reads were randomly selected from each sample, with every read carrying a distinct molecular identifier. Instead of being binned into consensus sequences, reads with shared molecular identifiers were discarded. CDR3 identification, clonotype clustering and error correction used MiTCR with a Q25 quality threshold and the strictest error-elimination algorithm. A nonparametric unseen species model with Euler transformation was used to estimate a lower bound on total TCR beta diversity. TCRdb's own reprocessing of the public reads used fastp at Q25 and MiXCR and kept productive beta chains. Rows are combined by CDR3 protein, so each entry shows the most common genes and DNA. TCRdb, not the original authors, processed these V and J calls. Counted in this sample were some 800,000 distinct CDR3 sequences; approximately 44% of them appeared once. The ten largest account for nearly 20% of the sample.

This sample is part of a study of blood T cells in healthy people across ages (dated by TCRdb to about 2015). Background for the entire study: In model experiments, template switching captured roughly one uniquely barcoded TCR beta cDNA molecule for every two T cells. Age-related changes in TCR beta repertoire diversity were measured in the study by deep sequencing normalized with unique cDNA molecular identifiers. The donors were split into four age groups: young (average 16 years), middle-aged (39), aged (more than 60) and long-lived (under 90). To avoid experimental bias, donors of different ages were randomly spread across the sequencing lanes. The study analyzed two additional independent replicas of 1 million unique cDNA reads from the same blood draw for two donors, one aged 18 to 29 and one aged 80 or older.

Study-level results and caveats: The percentage of naive T cells measured by flow cytometry correlated strongly with observed TCR beta diversity. Compared with the aged group, more naive CD4+ T cells, fewer expanded clones and increased TCR diversity were shown by the long-lived group, suggesting age selection. Observed TCR beta diversity per million T cells fell roughly linearly with age, and a significant reduction was already apparent by age about 38. Because the CMV infection status of the donors was unknown, age-related changes in expanded clonotypes may potentially have been confounded. Because profiling used bulk unsorted PBMCs, naive and antigen-experienced compartments could not be compared conclusively. Estimates of total diversity based on one million sequenced T cells were regarded as lower bounds and as underestimates.

From the germline V gene, CDR1 is MGHRA and CDR2 is YSYEKL. The CDR3 covers 17 residues, taking in both the cysteine and the phenylalanine. Here the CDR3 DNA is all that survives: 51 bases in frame from base 1. V loses 4 bases at its end and J loses 0 bases; junction bases beyond the gene matches: 8. Recombination joined TRBV4-1 with TRBJ2-1; 8 central nucleotides agree with TRBD1. This clonotype was obtained from a man aged 55 to 70 in good health. Material: blood. The DNA reads as follows: TGCGCCAGCAGCCCGTCGACAGGGGCGAGCTCCTACAATGAGCAGTTCTTC. Translation gives CASSPSTGASSYNEQFF.